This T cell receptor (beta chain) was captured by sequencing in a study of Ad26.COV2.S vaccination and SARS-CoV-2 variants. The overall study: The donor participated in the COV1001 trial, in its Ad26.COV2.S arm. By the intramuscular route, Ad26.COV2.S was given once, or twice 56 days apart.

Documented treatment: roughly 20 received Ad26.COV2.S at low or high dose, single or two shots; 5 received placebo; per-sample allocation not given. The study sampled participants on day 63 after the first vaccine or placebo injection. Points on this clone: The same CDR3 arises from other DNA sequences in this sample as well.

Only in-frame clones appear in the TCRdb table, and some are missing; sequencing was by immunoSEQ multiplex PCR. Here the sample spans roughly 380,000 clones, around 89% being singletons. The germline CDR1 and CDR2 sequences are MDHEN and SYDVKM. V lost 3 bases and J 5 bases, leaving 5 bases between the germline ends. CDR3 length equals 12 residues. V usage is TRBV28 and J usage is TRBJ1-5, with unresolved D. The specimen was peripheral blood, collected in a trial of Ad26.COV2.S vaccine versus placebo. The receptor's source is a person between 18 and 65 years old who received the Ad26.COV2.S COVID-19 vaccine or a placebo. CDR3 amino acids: CASSLSDQPQHF. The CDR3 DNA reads TGTGCCAGCAGTTTGAGCGATCAGCCCCAGCATTTT.